A single sample is the source of the 19 T cell receptor beta chains below, sequenced in a study of T cell changes during pregnancy in multiple sclerosis. The method was immunoSEQ multiplex PCR; TCRdb's version includes in-frame clones alone and lacks a portion of them. The sample has tens of thousands of clones, approximately 90% seen once. The sample in question was CD8+ T cells from peripheral blood mononuclear cells, obtained in the first trimester of pregnancy. The receptors stem from a female donor with multiple sclerosis, enrolled in a pregnancy study.

The chain links TRBV5-1 to TRBJ1-2, with unresolved D. There are 17 residues in the CDR3. The germline V and J ends were trimmed by 0 bases and 4 bases, with 19 bases remaining between them. The germline V gene encodes CDR1 SGHRS and CDR2 YFSETQ. This CDR3 is CASSLEADSGSFYGYTF. The CDR3 bases are TGCGCCAGCAGCTTGGAGGCGGACTCTGGGAGTTTCTATGGCTACACCTTC.

V and J are TRBV19 and TRBJ2-7, with D maybe TRBD1 (5 bases). Germline CDR1 LNHDA, CDR2 SQIVND (reference sequence). Trimming pared 6 bases from V and 3 bases from J, leaving 18 bases between. The CDR3 contains 15 residues. This CDR3 reads CASSLTPDRDYEQYF. DNA for the CDR3: TGTGCCAGTAGCCTTACCCCTGACAGAGACTACGAGCAGTACTTC.

The chain combines TRBV7-3 with TRBJ2-1; 7 bases line up with TRBD2. Unmatched junction bases numbered 7, after V lost 1 base and J lost 7 bases. The V gene's germline CDR1 is SGHTA and CDR2 FQGTGA. The CDR3 length is 15 residues. CDR3 amino acids: CASSLMRRERNEQFF. The CDR3 DNA follows: TGTGCCAGCAGCTTAATGCGGCGGGAGAGGAATGAGCAGTTCTTC.

This chain joins TRBV28 and TRBJ2-1; a weak D match, TRBD1 (5 bases). The CDR3 covers 15 residues. The V gene's germline CDR1 is MDHEN and CDR2 SYDVKM. The V gene lost 3 bases and the J gene lost 7 bases, with 16 bases spanning the gap. The DNA of the CDR3 is TGTGCCAGCAGTTTGATACCGGCCAGGGTGAATGAGCAGTTCTTC. Protein sequence: CASSLIPARVNEQFF.

This clone appeared a single time. The V call is TRBV5-1, the J call TRBJ2-7, with 7 bases fitting TRBD1. This CDR3 is 14 amino acids long. Germline V gene data show CDR1 as SGHRS and CDR2 as YFSETQ. V shed 4 bases and J 3 bases; nucleotides not matched to a gene: 7. CDR3 in DNA: TGCGCCAGCAGCGCCGGGACAGCCCTCTACGAGCAGTACTTC. Translating it yields CASSAGTALYEQYF.

The J gene is TRBJ1-1, the V gene TRBV6-6, with a possible D match to TRBD1 (6 bases). The CDR3 consists of 14 residues. V lost 4 bases, J lost 1 base, and 10 bases lay in between. From germline, CDR1 is MNHNY and CDR2 SVGAGI (reference sequence). The CDR3 sequence: CASSFRTANTEAFF. The CDR3 DNA follows: TGTGCCAGCAGTTTTAGGACAGCGAACACTGAAGCTTTCTTT.

The chain carries TRBV28 and TRBJ2-7, with 10 bases lining up with TRBD2. The CDR3 covers 16 residues. V dropped 2 bases and J dropped 6; count of bases not matched to a gene: 10. The germline gives CDR1 MDHEN, CDR2 SYDVKM. The DNA for the CDR3 is TGTGCCAGCAGTTTAATCTTGACTAGCGGGCTCGCCGAGCAGTACTTC. It is translated as CASSLILTSGLAEQYF.

The rearrangement uses TRBV5-1 and TRBJ2-1; D not certain. Germline V gene lookup returns CDR1 SGHRS and CDR2 YFSETQ. V was cut by 4 bases and J by 2 bases, with 16 bases left in between. This CDR3 comprises 16 residues. This CDR3 reads CASSRLLEPAYNEQFF. The CDR3 nucleotides are TGCGCCAGCAGCCGATTGTTGGAGCCGGCCTACAATGAGCAGTTCTTC. The variable domain in full, with the rest retrieved from reference TRBV5-1 and TRBJ2-1, is KAGVTQTPRYLIKTRGQQVTLSCSPISGHRSVSWYQQTPGQGLQFLFEYFSETQRNKGNFPGRFSGRQFSNSRSEMNVSTLELGDSALYLCASSRLLEPAYNEQFFGPGTRLTVL.

This chain links TRBV19 with TRBJ1-5; D unclear. The CDR3 totals 15 residues. Germline CDR1 and CDR2: LNHDA and SQIVND (reference sequence). Trimming pared 3 bases from V and 0 bases from J, leaving 9 bases between. CDR3 amino acids: CASSIPQNSNQPQHF. The CDR3 nucleotides read TGTGCCAGTAGTATCCCACAGAATAGCAATCAGCCCCAGCATTTT.

The table lists this clone with a few counts. V gene TRBV27 combines with J gene TRBJ2-7, with TRBD2 matching 16 bases. Trimming at V came to 4 bases and at J to 2 bases, leaving 14 bases not matched to a gene. The CDR3 contains 20 residues. Germline V gene lookup returns CDR1 MNHEY and CDR2 SMNVEV (reference sequence). CDR3 nucleotides: TGTGCCAGCAGTTCTAACTCTCCGGGACTAGCGGGAGGGCCCCCCTACGAGCAGTACTTC. Protein sequence: CASSSNSPGLAGGPPYEQYF.

The chain recombines TRBV29-1 with TRBJ2-5; D is uncertain. CDR3 length equals 13 residues. Between the trimmed V and J ends, which lost 4 bases and 5 bases, there was a span of 14 bases. The germline V gene has CDR1 SQVTM and CDR2 ANQGSEA. The CDR3 nucleotides are TGCAGCGTTGCCTACGAGGTGGTGGAGACCCAGTACTTC. Amino acids: CSVAYEVVETQYF.

The chain joins TRBV6-1 to TRBJ1-4, with 7 bases lining up with TRBD1. The junction had 8 bases not matched to a gene; V was cut back by 5 bases and J by 8 bases. There are 14 residues in the CDR3. Germline V CDR1 and CDR2: MNHNS, SASEGT. The CDR3: CASSPGTETEKLFF. Written as DNA, the CDR3 is TGTGCCAGCAGTCCCGGGACAGAGACAGAAAAACTGTTTTTT.

The chain has TRBV6-4 and TRBJ1-2; TRBD1 matches 9 bases. CDR3 size: 16 residues. CDR1 and CDR2 (germline): MRHNA, SNTAGT. The V gene end was trimmed by 0 bases and the J gene end by 7 bases; junction bases not matched to a gene: 9. The CDR3 DNA reads TGTGCCAGCAGTGACTCTTCAACAGGGGGCGCGCTTGGCTACACCTTC. It is translated as CASSDSSTGGALGYTF.

Comments on this clone: A read error may account for a junction end that differs from germline. The CDR3 region has the DNA TGCGCCAGCAGCCAAAATAATGCGGGAGAGACTCACTTC. Protein product: CASSQNNAGETHF. The chain carries TRBV4-3 and TRBJ2-5; 7 nucleotides match TRBD2. Germline CDR1 and CDR2: LGHNA and YSLEER. There are 13 residues in the CDR3.

This clone was seen a single time. The chain links TRBV28 to TRBJ1-1, with 7 bases identical to TRBD1. V lost 4 bases, J lost 0 bases, and 2 bases stayed unmatched. The CDR3 consists of 14 residues. Germline V gives CDR1 MDHEN, CDR2 SYDVKM. CDR3 protein: CASSSTGVNTEAFF. CDR3 bases: TGTGCCAGCAGTTCCACAGGGGTGAACACTGAAGCTTTCTTT.

In this sample, this clone turned up a few times. The J gene is TRBJ2-3, the V gene TRBV6-4; 8 nucleotides agree with TRBD2. Germline values: CDR1 MRHNA, CDR2 SNTAGT. The CDR3 contains 16 residues. Trimming removed 0 bases from V and 3 bases from J; junction bases left unmatched: 5. The CDR3 is CASSDSGGAGTDTQYF. The CDR3 coding sequence is TGTGCCAGCAGTGACTCCGGGGGGGCTGGGACAGATACGCAGTATTTT.

This clone was detected once. The V call is TRBV5-6, the J call TRBJ2-7; D not resolved. V lost 1 base, J lost 0 bases, and 8 bases lay in between. This CDR3 has 14 amino acids. Germline V gene sequence: CDR1 SGHDT, CDR2 YYEEEE. The DNA for the CDR3 is TGTGCCAGCAGCTTGTGGCACGCCTCCTACGAGCAGTACTTC. Its protein is CASSLWHASYEQYF.

In regard to this clone: Sequence at one end of the junction differs from germline and may be a read error. CDR3 sequence (DNA): TGTGCCAGCAGCCCCCAGGGGGCCGAAGGTTTCTTT. It yields the protein CASSPQGAEGFF. The chain combines TRBV7-9 with TRBJ1-1; TRBD1 agrees at 8 bases. Germline assignment: CDR1 SEHNR and CDR2 FQNEAQ (reference sequence). The CDR3 has 12 amino acids.

The chain employs TRBV10-2 and TRBJ2-3; 8 nucleotides match TRBD2. The CDR3 is 15 residues long. After removal of 0 bases from V and 5 bases from J, the junction contained 4 bases not matched to a gene. Looked up from germline, CDR1 is WSHSY and CDR2 is SAAADI. In DNA form, the CDR3 reads TGCGCCAGCAGTGAGTCGGGACTAGGTGGAGATACGCAGTATTTT. Translating gives CASSESGLGGDTQYF.